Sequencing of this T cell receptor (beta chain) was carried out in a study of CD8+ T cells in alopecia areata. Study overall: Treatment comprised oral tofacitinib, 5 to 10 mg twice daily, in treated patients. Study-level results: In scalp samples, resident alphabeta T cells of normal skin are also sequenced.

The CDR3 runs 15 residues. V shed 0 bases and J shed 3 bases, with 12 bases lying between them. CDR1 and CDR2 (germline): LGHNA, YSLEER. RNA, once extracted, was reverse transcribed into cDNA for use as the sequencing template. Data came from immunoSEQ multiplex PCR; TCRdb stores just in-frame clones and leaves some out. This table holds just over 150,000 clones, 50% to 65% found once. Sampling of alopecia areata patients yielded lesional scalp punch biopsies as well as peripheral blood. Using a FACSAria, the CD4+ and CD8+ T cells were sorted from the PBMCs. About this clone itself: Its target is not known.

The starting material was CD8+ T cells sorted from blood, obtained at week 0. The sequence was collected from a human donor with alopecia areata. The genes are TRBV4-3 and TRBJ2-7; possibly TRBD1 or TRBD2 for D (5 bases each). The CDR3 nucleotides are TGCGCCAGCAGCCAAGAGAGGGACCCATTCTACGAGCAGTACTTC. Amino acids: CASSQERDPFYEQYF.